The sequence of this T cell receptor beta chain was determined in a study of post-analysis software for immune sequencing data. Study-wide background: Relapsing-remitting, secondary progressive and progressive-relapsing forms of multiple sclerosis all featured among disease courses.

The library was made from cDNA and included unique molecular identifiers. TCRdb passed the PCR reads through MiXCR, listing each CDR3 protein once. The sample contains more than 500,000 distinct CDR3 sequences, 34% of which appear only once. This clonotype was observed a handful of times. Its antigen remains unidentified. CDR1 and CDR2 from the germline V gene are SGHDT and YYEEEE. Between the trimmed V and J ends, which lost 4 bases and 2 bases, there was a span of 18 bases. The CDR3 has 16 amino acids. General observations from the study: Four or five TRBV segments (TRBV5-6, TRBV5-1 and TRBV20-1 among them) occurred more frequently in patients than in controls. Samples made in the same batch grouped tightly together by F measure.

Sequencing input: blood. The chain carries TRBV5-6 and TRBJ1-1; weak D call: TRBD1 (6 bases). The sequence was collected from a girl between 2 and 17 years old with multiple sclerosis. In nucleotides, the CDR3 is TGTGCCAGCAGCCCCGGGGGGCTCGTTTACAACACTGAAGCTTTCTTT. It encodes CASSPGGLVYNTEAFF.